This T cell receptor (beta chain) was retrieved from a study of blood T cell repertoires in COVID-19. Whole-study context: COVID-19 samples, acute and convalescent, were from the United States, Italy and Spain. PBMCs, B-cell-depleted T cells, or T cells provided the cDNA or gDNA that made up the material.

Germline V CDR1 and CDR2: MDHEN, SYDVKM. Unmatched junction bases numbered 7, after V lost 3 bases and J lost 3 bases. There are 15 residues in the CDR3. In the original analysis: Reference gene primer amplification gave nucleated cell count estimates. The method was immunoSEQ multiplex PCR; TCRdb's version includes in-frame clones alone and lacks a portion of them. The V and J calls and the clone size are those of that table, but D and trimming were determined from the DNA. This table holds some 72,000 clones, around nine tenths found once. Sequences were obtained from peripheral blood. The origin of this receptor is a man aged 50-60 years with active or convalescent COVID-19. The V gene is TRBV28, the J gene TRBJ1-2, with 7 bases identical to TRBD1. CDR3 in amino acids: CASSFPQGNDYGYTF. CDR3 nucleotides: TGTGCCAGCAGTTTCCCACAGGGGAACGACTATGGCTACACCTTC.